This is a list of T cell receptor beta chains from one sample in a study of cytomegalovirus exposure and HLA in healthy donors. TCRdb's copy holds only in-frame clones and misses some; the assay was immunoSEQ multiplex PCR. The sample contains around 150,000 clones, approximately 79% of which appear only once. Source material: PBMCs. These receptor sequences come from a man aged 40-49 years in good health and CMV-seronegative. Each CDR3 is given with its conserved first and last residue. A D gene is named only where the DNA matches it firmly. A row's size may be missing; if present it is once, few, many or a size class.

clone_size,j_call,cdr3_length,d_call,v_call,cdr3_nt,cdr3_aa
NA,TRBJ2-1,16,TRBD2,TRBV7-9,TGTGCCAGCAGCTTAGGGACTAGACCGACCTACAATGAGCAGTTCTTC,CASSLGTRPTYNEQFF
NA,TRBJ1-5,15,NA,TRBV21-1,TGTGCCAGCACCCCTGGGAGGAGTGCGATTCAGCCCCAGCATTTT,CASTPGRSAIQPQHF
NA,TRBJ2-7,13,TRBD1,TRBV5-1,TGCGCCAGCAGCCTGGGACAGGAATACGAGCAGTACTTC,CASSLGQEYEQYF
NA,TRBJ2-5,14,NA,TRBV19,TGTGCCAGTAGTGAATTATTAGTCGGGGAGACCCAGTACTTC,CASSELLVGETQYF
NA,TRBJ2-7,12,NA,TRBV29-1,TGCAGCGTTGAAGATCCCAACTACGAGCAGTACTTC,CSVEDPNYEQYF
few,TRBJ1-2,14,NA,TRBV29-1,TGCAGCGTTGAAGATCATGTGAGGAGGTCTGGCTACACCTTC,CSVEDHVRRSGYTF
once,TRBJ2-1,14,TRBD2,TRBV6-1,TGTGCCAGCAGTTCTAGCGGGAGAATTAATGAGCAGTTCTTC,CASSSSGRINEQFF
NA,TRBJ2-6,17,TRBD1,TRBV4-1,TGCGCCAGCAGCCGAAACCCGACAGGGTCTGGGGCCAACGTCCTGACTTTC,CASSRNPTGSGANVLTF
NA,TRBJ2-3,16,NA,TRBV13,TGTGCCAGCAGCTTTGACGGGTTCGGGGGCACAGATACGCAGTATTTT,CASSFDGFGGTDTQYF
once,TRBJ2-1,14,NA,TRBV7-2,TGTGCCAGCAGGAGAGGTAACCCAACGAATGAGCAGTTCTTC,CASRRGNPTNEQFF
NA,TRBJ1-2,13,NA,TRBV9,TGTGCCAGCAGCCCCCGTCTTAACTATGGCTACACCTTC,CASSPRLNYGYTF
NA,TRBJ1-3,13,NA,TRBV19,TGTGCCAGTAAACCCTACTCTGGAAACACCATATATTTT,CASKPYSGNTIYF
NA,TRBJ1-4,15,NA,TRBV11-2,TGTGCCAGCAGGAGAATTAGATCAACTAATGAAAAACTGTTTTTT,CASRRIRSTNEKLFF
NA,TRBJ2-5,13,NA,TRBV19,TGTGCCAGTAGTAACCGACTTGGAGAGACCCAGTACTTC,CASSNRLGETQYF
NA,TRBJ2-1,15,NA,TRBV19,TGTGCCAGTAGTAGATTAAGGACAGTTTTGGATGAGCAGTTCTTC,CASSRLRTVLDEQFF
NA,TRBJ2-7,15,TRBD2,TRBV6-5,TGTGCCAGCACCCCCGGGGCGGGAGTTTCCTACGAGCAGTACTTC,CASTPGAGVSYEQYF
few,TRBJ2-1,13,TRBD2,TRBV6-6,TGTGCCAGCAGTGCGGGACTAGCCCCGGCAGAGTTCTTC,CASSAGLAPAEFF
NA,TRBJ1-5,14,NA,TRBV13,TGTGCCAGCAGCTCTAGGACGGGAAATCAGCCCCAGCATTTT,CASSSRTGNQPQHF
NA,TRBJ2-2,15,NA,TRBV28,TGTGCCAGCAGTCCCCCTGGACTTAACACCGGGGAGCTGTTTTTT,CASSPPGLNTGELFF
NA,TRBJ1-1,12,NA,TRBV15,TGTGCCACCAGCAGAAACCAGGGTGAAGCTTTCTTT,CATSRNQGEAFF
NA,TRBJ1-4,15,NA,TRBV7-9,TGTGCCAGCAGCTTAGCTGGGGGGGCTAATGAAAAACTGTTTTTT,CASSLAGGANEKLFF
few,TRBJ2-1,16,TRBD2,TRBV11-3,TGTGCCAGCAGCACATCCGGGACTAGCGGGAGGAATGAGCAGTTCTTC,CASSTSGTSGRNEQFF
few,TRBJ1-5,15,NA,TRBV28,TGTGCCAGCAGTTTAGTCGGGGGGGCTGGTCAGCCCCAGCATTTT,CASSLVGGAGQPQHF
once,TRBJ2-2,16,TRBD2,TRBV5-1,TGCGCCAGCAGCAACATGACTAGCGGGAGGACCGGGGAGCTGTTTTTT,CASSNMTSGRTGELFF
NA,TRBJ2-7,14,NA,TRBV5-1,TGCGCCAGCAGACCAACAGGGTTACCCTACGAGCAGTACTTC,CASRPTGLPYEQYF
few,TRBJ2-6,14,TRBD1,TRBV2,TGTGCCAGCAGGAAGACAGGGGAGGCCAACGTCCTGACTTTC,CASRKTGEANVLTF
NA,TRBJ2-7,13,NA,TRBV10-3,TGTGCCATCAGTGCAGGGGGGAGTTACGAGCAGTACTTC,CAISAGGSYEQYF
NA,TRBJ1-5,18,NA,TRBV28,TGTGCCAGCAGTTCTGTCCTACTAGGACAGACCGAAAATCAGCCCCAGCATTTT,CASSSVLLGQTENQPQHF
NA,TRBJ2-3,14,NA,TRBV10-3,TGTGCCATCAGTGAGCCCCCAAACACAGATACGCAGTATTTT,CAISEPPNTDTQYF
NA,TRBJ1-2,11,NA,TRBV15,TGTGCCACCAGCACGGGTAACGGCTACACCTTC,CATSTGNGYTF
NA,TRBJ2-7,16,NA,TRBV15,TGTGCCACCAGCAGAGATTATAAGAGAAACTCCTACGAGCAGTACTTC,CATSRDYKRNSYEQYF
NA,TRBJ2-7,16,TRBD2,TRBV19,TGTGCCAGTAGCCATCCCGGGACTAGGAAAATTTACGAGCAGTACTTC,CASSHPGTRKIYEQYF
NA,TRBJ2-1,15,TRBD2,TRBV11-3,TGTGCCAGCAGCTTAGTAGGCGGGGGCTACAATGAGCAGTTCTTC,CASSLVGGGYNEQFF
NA,TRBJ1-2,12,TRBD1,TRBV9,TGTGCCAGCAAGGACAGGGTGCACGGCTACACCTTC,CASKDRVHGYTF
NA,TRBJ1-3,13,NA,TRBV5-1,TGCGCCAGCAGCTACGACTTCGGGTACACCATATATTTT,CASSYDFGYTIYF
NA,TRBJ2-3,16,NA,TRBV7-8,TGTGCCAGCAGCTTAGTATTTGACACAATCACAGATACGCAGTATTTT,CASSLVFDTITDTQYF
NA,TRBJ2-5,14,TRBD2,TRBV7-9,TGTGCCAGCAGCCAAGCGGGGCGGGCAGAGACCCAGTACTTC,CASSQAGRAETQYF
NA,TRBJ2-3,17,TRBD2,TRBV9,TGTGCCAGCAGCGTAGACAGCGGGAGGGCCAGCACAGATACGCAGTATTTT,CASSVDSGRASTDTQYF
NA,TRBJ2-5,15,TRBD1,TRBV18,TGTGCCAGCTCAGACGGGACAGGGAATAGAGAGACCCAGTACTTC,CASSDGTGNRETQYF
few,TRBJ2-5,15,TRBD2,TRBV28,TGTGCCAGCAGTTTGCACCGGGAGGATCAAGAGACCCAGTACTTC,CASSLHREDQETQYF
few,TRBJ2-1,15,TRBD2,TRBV14,TGTGCCAGCAGCCATAGGACTAGCGGGAGTGCTGAGCAGTTCTTC,CASSHRTSGSAEQFF
NA,TRBJ2-6,14,NA,TRBV28,TGTGCCACCCTAGACAGCTCTGGGGCCAACGTCCTGACTTTC,CATLDSSGANVLTF
NA,TRBJ1-1,11,NA,TRBV2,TGTGCCAGCAGTGAGTTAAAGAGGGCTTTCTTT,CASSELKRAFF
NA,TRBJ2-7,15,TRBD2,TRBV28,TGTGCCAGCAGTCAGGAGCGGGAGTTAAGCGACGAGCAGTACTTC,CASSQERELSDEQYF
NA,TRBJ1-5,14,TRBD1,TRBV9,TGTGCCAGCAGCGTAGGGACAGGGGGTCAGCCCCAGCATTTT,CASSVGTGGQPQHF
once,TRBJ2-4,16,NA,TRBV23-1,TGCGCCAGCAGTCAAGACAGGCCGGGCCACAAAAACATTCAGTACTTC,CASSQDRPGHKNIQYF
NA,TRBJ2-5,13,NA,TRBV2,TGTGCCAGCAGTGTGGACTTGGGGGAGACCCAGTACTTC,CASSVDLGETQYF
NA,TRBJ2-2,15,TRBD1,TRBV7-6,TGTGCCAGCAGCCCGGGGACAGGAGGTACCGGGGAGCTGTTTTTT,CASSPGTGGTGELFF
NA,TRBJ2-2,15,TRBD2,TRBV5-1,TGCGCCAGCAGCGCGGGGCTAGCGGGCACCGGGGAGCTGTTTTTT,CASSAGLAGTGELFF
NA,TRBJ1-2,16,NA,TRBV30,TGTGCCTGGGAAAACGTACAGGGAAGCCTTCCCTATGGCTACACCTTC,CAWENVQGSLPYGYTF
NA,TRBJ2-4,16,NA,TRBV7-9,TGTGCCAGCAGCTTAGCTGGGGCCGTAGCCAAAAACATTCAGTACTTC,CASSLAGAVAKNIQYF
once,TRBJ2-7,15,TRBD2,TRBV29-1,TGCAGCGTTGATTCCCCGGCTAGCGGGACCTACGAGCAGTACTTC,CSVDSPASGTYEQYF
NA,TRBJ2-2,17,TRBD2,TRBV27,TGTGCCAGCAGCACCGTCAAACTAGCGGGAGGAACCGGGGAGCTGTTTTTT,CASSTVKLAGGTGELFF
NA,TRBJ1-4,12,NA,TRBV6-1,TGTGCCAGCAGTGAAGTGACAGCCGTACCGTTTTTT,CASSEVTAVPFF
NA,TRBJ2-1,14,NA,TRBV4-1,TGCGCCAGCAGCCCTATAACTAGTAACAATGAGCAGTTCTTC,CASSPITSNNEQFF